The subject of this entry is one TCR beta chain. Profiling relied on immunoSEQ multiplex PCR, and the TCRdb table lists in-frame clones only, not all of them. This sample has over 50,000 clones, with 80% to 85% found just once. The data stem from a study of memory CD4+ T cells and cytomegalovirus serostatus. Between the trimmed V and J ends, which lost 11 bases and 2 bases, there was a span of 15 bases. CDR1 is MNHNY and CDR2 is SVGAGI in the germline V gene (reference sequence). The length of the CDR3 is 13 residues. Single viable CD3+CD4+CD8-CD45RO+ cells were sorted as the memory CD4+ T cells. What was sequenced was memory CD4+ T cells from blood. This rearrangement joins TRBV6-6 to TRBJ2-5; D remains ambiguous. This TCR was recovered from an adult in good health and CMV-seronegative. The CDR3 loop reads CASEPGSQETQYF. For the CDR3, the DNA is TGTGCCTCCGAACCGGGCTCACAAGAGACCCAGTACTTC.